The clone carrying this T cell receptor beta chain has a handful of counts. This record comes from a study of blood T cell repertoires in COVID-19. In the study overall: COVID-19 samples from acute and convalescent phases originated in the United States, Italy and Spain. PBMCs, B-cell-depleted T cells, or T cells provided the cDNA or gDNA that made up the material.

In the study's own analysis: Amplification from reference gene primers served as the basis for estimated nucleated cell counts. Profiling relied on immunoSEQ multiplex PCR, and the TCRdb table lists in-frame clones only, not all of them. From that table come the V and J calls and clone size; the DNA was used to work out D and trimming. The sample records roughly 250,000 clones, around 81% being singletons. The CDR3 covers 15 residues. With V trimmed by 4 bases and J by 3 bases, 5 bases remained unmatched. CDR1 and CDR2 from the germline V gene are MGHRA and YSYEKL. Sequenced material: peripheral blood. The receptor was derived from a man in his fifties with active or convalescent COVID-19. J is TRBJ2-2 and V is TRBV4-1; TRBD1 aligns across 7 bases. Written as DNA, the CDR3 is TGCGCCAGCAGCCTGAGACAGGGCGACACCGGGGAGCTGTTTTTT. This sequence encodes CASSLRQGDTGELFF.